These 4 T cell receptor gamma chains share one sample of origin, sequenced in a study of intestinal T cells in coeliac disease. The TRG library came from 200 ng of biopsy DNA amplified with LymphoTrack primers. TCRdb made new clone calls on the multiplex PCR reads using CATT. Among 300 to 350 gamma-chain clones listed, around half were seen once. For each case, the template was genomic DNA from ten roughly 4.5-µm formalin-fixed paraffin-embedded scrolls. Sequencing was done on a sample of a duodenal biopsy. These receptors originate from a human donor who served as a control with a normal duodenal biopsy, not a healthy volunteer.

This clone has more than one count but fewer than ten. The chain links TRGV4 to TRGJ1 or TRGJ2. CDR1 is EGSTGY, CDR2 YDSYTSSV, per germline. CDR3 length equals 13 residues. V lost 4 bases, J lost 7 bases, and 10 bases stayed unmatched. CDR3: CATWEWGGYKKLF. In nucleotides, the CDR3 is TGTGCCACCTGGGAGTGGGGGGGGTATAAGAAACTCTTT.

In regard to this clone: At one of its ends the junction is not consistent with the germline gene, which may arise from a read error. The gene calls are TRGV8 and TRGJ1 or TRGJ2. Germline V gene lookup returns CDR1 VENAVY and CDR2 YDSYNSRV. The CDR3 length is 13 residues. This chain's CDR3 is CAHLGYVGYKKLF. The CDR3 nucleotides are TGTGCCCACCTGGGATATGTTGGCTATAAAAAACTCTTT.

The chain's CDR3 is CALWEVIIKKLF. In DNA form, the CDR3 reads TGTGCCTTGTGGGAGGTGATTATAAAGAAACTCTTT. The chain carries TRGV9 and TRGJ1 or TRGJ2. CDR3 length equals 12 residues. Germline assignment: CDR1 GITISATS and CDR2 ISYDGTV (reference sequence). Trimming took 0 bases from V and 10 from J; bases not matched to a gene: 6.

Here the CDR3 reads CATWTGRRSKKLF. The CDR3 DNA is TGTGCCACCTGGACAGGCAGAAGGTCAAAGAAACTCTTT. The rearrangement uses TRGV5 and TRGJ1 or TRGJ2. The CDR3 totals 13 residues. CDR1 is VINAFY and CDR2 is YDVSNSKD in the germline V gene. Trimming at V came to 6 bases and at J to 10 bases, leaving 15 bases not matched to a gene.